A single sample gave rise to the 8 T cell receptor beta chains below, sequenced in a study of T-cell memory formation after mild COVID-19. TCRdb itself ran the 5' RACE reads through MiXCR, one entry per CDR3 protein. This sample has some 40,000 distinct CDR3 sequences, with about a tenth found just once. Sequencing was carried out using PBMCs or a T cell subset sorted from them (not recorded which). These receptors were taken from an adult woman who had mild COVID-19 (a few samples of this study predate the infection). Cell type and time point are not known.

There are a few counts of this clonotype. The CDR3 nucleotides read TGCGCCAGCAGCCAAGCTCCCGGGGACTACGAGCAGTACTTC. Its protein product is CASSQAPGDYEQYF. The chain carries TRBV4-3 and TRBJ2-7; maybe TRBD2 (5 bases). Looked up from germline, CDR1 is LGHNA and CDR2 is YSLEER. This CDR3 has 14 residues. V was pared by 1 base and J by 3 bases, with 10 bases between.

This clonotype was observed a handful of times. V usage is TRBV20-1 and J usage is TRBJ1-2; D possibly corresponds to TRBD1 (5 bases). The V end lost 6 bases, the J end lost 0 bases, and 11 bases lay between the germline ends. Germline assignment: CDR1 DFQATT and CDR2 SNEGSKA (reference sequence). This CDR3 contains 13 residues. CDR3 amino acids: CSASGGANYGYTF. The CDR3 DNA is TGCAGTGCATCCGGGGGTGCTAACTATGGCTACACCTTC.

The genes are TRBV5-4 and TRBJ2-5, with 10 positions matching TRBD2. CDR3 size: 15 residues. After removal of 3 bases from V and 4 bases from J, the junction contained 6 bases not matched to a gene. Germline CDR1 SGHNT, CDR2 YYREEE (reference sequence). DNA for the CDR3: TGTGCCAGCAGCTCTAGCGGGAGAGGTGTAGAGACCCAGTACTTC. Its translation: CASSSSGRGVETQYF. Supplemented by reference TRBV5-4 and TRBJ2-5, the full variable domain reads ETGVTQSPTHLIKTRGQQVTLRCSSQSGHNTVSWYQQALGQGPQFIFQYYREEENGRGNFPPRFSGLQFPNYSSELNVNALELDDSALYLCASSSSGRGVETQYFGPGTRLLVL.

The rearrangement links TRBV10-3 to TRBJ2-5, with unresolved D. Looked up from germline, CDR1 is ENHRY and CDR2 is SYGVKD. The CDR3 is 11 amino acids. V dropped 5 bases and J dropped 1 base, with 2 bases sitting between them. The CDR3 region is CAISFQETQYF. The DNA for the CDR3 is TGTGCCATCAGTTTCCAAGAGACCCAGTACTTC.

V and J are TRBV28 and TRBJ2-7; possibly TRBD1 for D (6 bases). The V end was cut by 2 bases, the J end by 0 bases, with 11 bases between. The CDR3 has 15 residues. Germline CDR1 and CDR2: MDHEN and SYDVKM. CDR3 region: CASSLVLRGSYEQYF. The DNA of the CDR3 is TGTGCCAGCAGTTTAGTTCTCAGGGGCTCCTACGAGCAGTACTTC.

The CDR3 region has the DNA TGCAGTGCTAGAGTCGGCAGTTCTTCTTCACCCCTCCACTTT. Translated: CSARVGSSSSPLHF. This chain connects TRBV20-1 to TRBJ1-6; no definite D call. Trimming removed 1 base from V and 9 bases from J, with 13 bases in between. Germline CDR1 is DFQATT and CDR2 is SNEGSKA (reference sequence). This CDR3 region has 14 residues.

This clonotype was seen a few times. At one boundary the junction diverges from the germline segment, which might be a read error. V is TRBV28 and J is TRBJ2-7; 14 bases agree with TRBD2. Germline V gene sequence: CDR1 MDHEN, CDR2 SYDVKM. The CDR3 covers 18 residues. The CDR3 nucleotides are TGTGTCAGCAGTTCCCGGAGGGGACTAGCGGGGGACCCCTACGAGCAGTACTTC. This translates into CVSSSRRGLAGDPYEQYF.

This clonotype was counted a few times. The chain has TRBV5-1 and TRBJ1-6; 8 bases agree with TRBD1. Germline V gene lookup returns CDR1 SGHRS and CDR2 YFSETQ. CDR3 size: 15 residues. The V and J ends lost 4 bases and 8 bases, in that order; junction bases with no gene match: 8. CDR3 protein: CASSLLQGADSPLHF. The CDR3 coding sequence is TGCGCCAGCAGCCTACTCCAGGGGGCCGATTCACCCCTCCACTTT.